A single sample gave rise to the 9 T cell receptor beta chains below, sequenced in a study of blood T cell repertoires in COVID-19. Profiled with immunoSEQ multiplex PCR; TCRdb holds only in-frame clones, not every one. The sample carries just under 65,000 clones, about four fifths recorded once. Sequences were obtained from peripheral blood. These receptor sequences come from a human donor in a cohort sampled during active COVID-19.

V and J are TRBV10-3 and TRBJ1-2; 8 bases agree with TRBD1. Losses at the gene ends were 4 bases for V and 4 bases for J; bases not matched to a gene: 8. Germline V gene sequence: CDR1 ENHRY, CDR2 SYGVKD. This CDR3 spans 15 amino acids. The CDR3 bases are TGTGCCATCAGTGCTGGACAGGGAGGGGGCTATGGCTACACCTTC. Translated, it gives CAISAGQGGGYGYTF.

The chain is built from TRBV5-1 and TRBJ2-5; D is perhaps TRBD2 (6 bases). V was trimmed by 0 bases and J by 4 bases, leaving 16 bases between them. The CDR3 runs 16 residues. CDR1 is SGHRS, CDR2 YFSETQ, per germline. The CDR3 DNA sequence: TGCGCCAGCAGCTTGGCCTTTGCTAGCGTCGTAGAGACCCAGTACTTC. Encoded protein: CASSLAFASVVETQYF.

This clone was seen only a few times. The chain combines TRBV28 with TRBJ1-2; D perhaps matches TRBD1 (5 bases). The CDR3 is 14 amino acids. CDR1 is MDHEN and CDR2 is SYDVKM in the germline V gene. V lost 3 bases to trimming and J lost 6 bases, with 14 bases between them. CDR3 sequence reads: CASSLGQGRDGYTF. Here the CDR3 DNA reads TGTGCCAGCAGTTTGGGGCAGGGAAGGGATGGCTACACCTTC.

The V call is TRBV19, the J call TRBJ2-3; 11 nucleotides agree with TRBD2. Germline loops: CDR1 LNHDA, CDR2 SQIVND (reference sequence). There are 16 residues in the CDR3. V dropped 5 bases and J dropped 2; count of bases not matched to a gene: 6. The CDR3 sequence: CASSLPGLADTDTQYF. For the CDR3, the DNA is TGTGCCAGTAGTTTACCGGGACTAGCGGACACAGATACGCAGTATTTT.

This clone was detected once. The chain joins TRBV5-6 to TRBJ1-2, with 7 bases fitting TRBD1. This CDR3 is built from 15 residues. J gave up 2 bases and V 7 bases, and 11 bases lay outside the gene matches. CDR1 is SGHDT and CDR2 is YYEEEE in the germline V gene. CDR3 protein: CASRPTTGWNYGYTF. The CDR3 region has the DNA TGTGCCAGCCGACCAACGACAGGGTGGAACTATGGCTACACCTTC.

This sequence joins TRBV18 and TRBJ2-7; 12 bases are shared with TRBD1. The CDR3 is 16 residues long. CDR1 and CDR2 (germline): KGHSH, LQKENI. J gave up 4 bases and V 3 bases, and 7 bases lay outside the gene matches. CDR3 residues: CASSPPGTGGLYEQYF. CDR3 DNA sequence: TGTGCCAGCTCACCCCCCGGGACAGGGGGCTTGTACGAGCAGTACTTC.

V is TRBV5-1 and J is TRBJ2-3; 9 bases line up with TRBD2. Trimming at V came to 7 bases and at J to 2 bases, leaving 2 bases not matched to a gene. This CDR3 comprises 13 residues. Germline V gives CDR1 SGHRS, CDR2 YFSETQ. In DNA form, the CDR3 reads TGCGCCAGCGTAGCGGGGGTCACAGATACGCAGTATTTT. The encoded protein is CASVAGVTDTQYF.

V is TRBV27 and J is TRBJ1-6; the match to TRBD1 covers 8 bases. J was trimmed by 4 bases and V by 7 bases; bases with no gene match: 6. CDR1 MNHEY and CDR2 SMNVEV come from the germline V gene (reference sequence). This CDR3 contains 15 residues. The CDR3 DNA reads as TGTGCCAGCATGGCCAGGGGGCCTTATAATTCACCCCTCCACTTT. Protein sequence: CASMARGPYNSPLHF.

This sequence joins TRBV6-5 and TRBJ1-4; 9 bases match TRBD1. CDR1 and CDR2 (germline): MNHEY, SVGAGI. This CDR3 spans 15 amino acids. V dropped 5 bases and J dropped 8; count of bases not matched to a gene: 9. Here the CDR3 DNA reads TGTGCCAGCAGTCCCACACAGGGGGCGCAAGAAAAACTGTTTTTT. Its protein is CASSPTQGAQEKLFF.